The rows below give T cell receptor beta chains drawn from one sample of a study of OX40 agonist ivuxolimab in advanced cancers. The method was immunoSEQ multiplex PCR; TCRdb's version includes in-frame clones alone and lacks a portion of them. This table has roughly 48,000 clones, around nine tenths appearing once. The specimen comprised CD4+ or CD8+ T cells sorted from blood, sampled in a trial of the OX40 agonist ivuxolimab. The receptors derive from an adult with an advanced solid tumor such as melanoma, head and neck, liver or kidney cancer. Each CDR3 is given with its conserved first and last residue. Each record gives: D gene, J gene, clone size, V gene, CDR3 DNA, CDR3 protein. D genes are given only for firm matches. Some rows have no size entry. The others give once, few or many, or a class for an expanded clone.

d_call: TRBD1; j_call: TRBJ1-5; clone_size: NA; v_call: TRBV6-4; cdr3_nt: TGTGCCAGCAGTAAAACAGGGGAAAGTCAGCCCCAGCATTTT; cdr3_aa: CASSKTGESQPQHF
d_call: TRBD1; j_call: TRBJ1-1; clone_size: NA; v_call: TRBV4-3; cdr3_nt: TGCGCCAGCAGTCGAACCTCCCCTCGGACAGGACCGATTGAAGCTTTCTTT; cdr3_aa: CASSRTSPRTGPIEAFF
d_call: NA; j_call: TRBJ2-7; clone_size: NA; v_call: TRBV30; cdr3_nt: TGTGCCTGGAGTGTACCGGAAAACTCCTACGAGCAGTACTTC; cdr3_aa: CAWSVPENSYEQYF
d_call: NA; j_call: TRBJ2-3; clone_size: NA; v_call: TRBV6-5; cdr3_nt: TGTGCCAGCACCATTACATCCGCAGTAGATACGCAGTATTTT; cdr3_aa: CASTITSAVDTQYF
d_call: NA; j_call: TRBJ2-1; clone_size: NA; v_call: TRBV4-3; cdr3_nt: TGCGCCAGCAGCCAAAGCGTGTCCCCCTCCTACAATGAGCAGTTCTTC; cdr3_aa: CASSQSVSPSYNEQFF
d_call: NA; j_call: TRBJ1-1; clone_size: NA; v_call: TRBV5-4; cdr3_nt: TGTGCCAGCAGCCTGGCGGGAGGAGGGACTGAAGCTTTCTTT; cdr3_aa: CASSLAGGGTEAFF
d_call: NA; j_call: TRBJ2-7; clone_size: NA; v_call: TRBV27; cdr3_nt: TGTGCCAGCAGTTTAGGCCCGTTTTACGAGCAGTACTTC; cdr3_aa: CASSLGPFYEQYF
d_call: TRBD2; j_call: TRBJ2-7; clone_size: NA; v_call: TRBV4-1; cdr3_nt: TGCGCCAGCAGCCAAGAAGGGGGCGGGGGGGCCAGCTACGAGCAGTACTTC; cdr3_aa: CASSQEGGGGASYEQYF
d_call: NA; j_call: TRBJ2-7; clone_size: NA; v_call: TRBV13; cdr3_nt: TGTGCCAGCAGCCAACAGGGTGCTCTTTCCTACGAGCAGTACTTC; cdr3_aa: CASSQQGALSYEQYF
d_call: TRBD2; j_call: TRBJ2-3; clone_size: NA; v_call: TRBV7-2; cdr3_nt: TGTGCCAGCAGCCGTAGCGGGGGGGCAACAGATACGCAGTATTTT; cdr3_aa: CASSRSGGATDTQYF
d_call: NA; j_call: TRBJ2-7; clone_size: NA; v_call: TRBV7-9; cdr3_nt: TGTGCCAGCAGCATCGAAACCGACTACGAGCAGTACTTC; cdr3_aa: CASSIETDYEQYF
d_call: TRBD2; j_call: TRBJ2-1; clone_size: NA; v_call: TRBV4-1; cdr3_nt: TGCGCCAGCAGCCAAGAGGGGGTCGGACTAGCGGGGGAGCAGTTCTTC; cdr3_aa: CASSQEGVGLAGEQFF
d_call: NA; j_call: TRBJ2-7; clone_size: NA; v_call: TRBV4-3; cdr3_nt: TGCGCCAGCAGCCGGGAACACCTTATTACCTCCTACGAGCAGTACTTC; cdr3_aa: CASSREHLITSYEQYF
d_call: TRBD2; j_call: TRBJ2-1; clone_size: NA; v_call: TRBV11-3; cdr3_nt: TGTGCCAGCAGCCCCTCGGGACTAGCCAATGAGCAGTTCTTC; cdr3_aa: CASSPSGLANEQFF
d_call: NA; j_call: TRBJ2-2; clone_size: NA; v_call: TRBV5-1; cdr3_nt: TGCGCCAGCACCACAAAAGTGGGGGGGAACACCGGGGAGCTGTTTTTT; cdr3_aa: CASTTKVGGNTGELFF
d_call: NA; j_call: TRBJ1-1; clone_size: NA; v_call: TRBV30; cdr3_nt: TGTGCCTGGAGGGACAGCCTTGAAGCTTTCTTT; cdr3_aa: CAWRDSLEAFF
d_call: NA; j_call: TRBJ1-1; clone_size: NA; v_call: TRBV4-2; cdr3_nt: TGTGCCAGCAGCCAAGATATGGGGGCGGTCACTGAAGCTTTCTTT; cdr3_aa: CASSQDMGAVTEAFF
d_call: NA; j_call: TRBJ2-7; clone_size: NA; v_call: TRBV7-9; cdr3_nt: TGTGCCAGCAGCCCCCCCCGGACAGTCCACGAGCAGTACTTC; cdr3_aa: CASSPPRTVHEQYF
d_call: NA; j_call: TRBJ2-7; clone_size: NA; v_call: TRBV14; cdr3_nt: TGTGCCAGCAGCCCGAGCTCCTACGAGCAGTACTTC; cdr3_aa: CASSPSSYEQYF
d_call: NA; j_call: TRBJ2-7; clone_size: NA; v_call: TRBV7-9; cdr3_nt: TGTGCCAGCAGCCACCCGACGGACCCCAACTACGAGCAGTACTTC; cdr3_aa: CASSHPTDPNYEQYF
d_call: NA; j_call: TRBJ1-6; clone_size: NA; v_call: TRBV11-1; cdr3_nt: TGTGCCAGCAGCCAAACCCTGGGGAATTCACCCCTCCACTTT; cdr3_aa: CASSQTLGNSPLHF
d_call: NA; j_call: TRBJ2-7; clone_size: NA; v_call: TRBV7-9; cdr3_nt: TGTGCCAGCAGCTTAGATCCCACTAGACACTACGAGCAGTACTTC; cdr3_aa: CASSLDPTRHYEQYF
d_call: NA; j_call: TRBJ1-1; clone_size: NA; v_call: TRBV4-3; cdr3_nt: TGCGCCAGCAGCCAAGATCTCCTGGCAGGATCGAACACTGAAGCTTTCTTT; cdr3_aa: CASSQDLLAGSNTEAFF
d_call: TRBD1; j_call: TRBJ1-2; clone_size: NA; v_call: TRBV6-5; cdr3_nt: TGTGCCAGCAGTTTTCGGGCCGGGACAGGCTCTTTGGGCTACACCTTC; cdr3_aa: CASSFRAGTGSLGYTF
d_call: NA; j_call: TRBJ1-4; clone_size: once; v_call: TRBV13; cdr3_nt: TGTGCCAGCAGCTTAGAACCGGGGAAACTGTTTTTT; cdr3_aa: CASSLEPGKLFF
d_call: NA; j_call: TRBJ2-6; clone_size: once; v_call: TRBV5-1; cdr3_nt: TGCGCCAGCAGCCTCTACGATGCTGGGGCCAACGTCCTGACTTTC; cdr3_aa: CASSLYDAGANVLTF
d_call: TRBD1; j_call: TRBJ1-3; clone_size: NA; v_call: TRBV6-6; cdr3_nt: TGTGCCAGCAGTTACTCGGGACAGGGGGCGGAGAACACCATATATTTT; cdr3_aa: CASSYSGQGAENTIYF
d_call: NA; j_call: TRBJ2-2; clone_size: NA; v_call: TRBV6-1; cdr3_nt: TGTGCCAGCCTCCCGGGACCAGTTCGGGAGCTGTTTTTT; cdr3_aa: CASLPGPVRELFF
d_call: TRBD1; j_call: TRBJ2-2; clone_size: once; v_call: TRBV5-6; cdr3_nt: TGTGCCAGCAGTTCCAGACAGGGGGGCACCGGGGAGCTGTTTTTT; cdr3_aa: CASSSRQGGTGELFF
d_call: NA; j_call: TRBJ1-2; clone_size: NA; v_call: TRBV5-5; cdr3_nt: TGTGCCAGCAGCTTGGCCGGGACAAAAAACTATGGCTACACCTTC; cdr3_aa: CASSLAGTKNYGYTF
d_call: NA; j_call: TRBJ1-1; clone_size: NA; v_call: TRBV6-5; cdr3_nt: TGTGCCAGCAGTTACTCGGCGGGGGCTTTCTTT; cdr3_aa: CASSYSAGAFF
d_call: NA; j_call: TRBJ1-2; clone_size: NA; v_call: TRBV30; cdr3_nt: TGTGCCTGGAGTGGGTCGAGTTGGACGGATTATTATGGCTACACCTTC; cdr3_aa: CAWSGSSWTDYYGYTF
d_call: TRBD1; j_call: TRBJ2-1; clone_size: NA; v_call: TRBV7-9; cdr3_nt: TGTGCCAGCAGACGGACAGGGCCGAATGAGCAGTTCTTC; cdr3_aa: CASRRTGPNEQFF
d_call: NA; j_call: TRBJ1-4; clone_size: NA; v_call: TRBV4-1; cdr3_nt: TGCGCCAGCAGCAGCATTGACGGTGAAAAACTGTTTTTT; cdr3_aa: CASSSIDGEKLFF
d_call: TRBD1; j_call: TRBJ2-2; clone_size: NA; v_call: TRBV7-9; cdr3_nt: TGTGCCAGCAGCTTAGACAGGGGCGGGGAGCTGTTTTTT; cdr3_aa: CASSLDRGGELFF
d_call: NA; j_call: TRBJ1-2; clone_size: NA; v_call: TRBV2; cdr3_nt: TGTGCCATCGTAACGGACCTGGTGGGCTACACCTTC; cdr3_aa: CAIVTDLVGYTF
d_call: NA; j_call: TRBJ1-2; clone_size: NA; v_call: TRBV30; cdr3_nt: TGTGCCTGGAGTCCTGGGGTGAGAGGCTACACCTTC; cdr3_aa: CAWSPGVRGYTF
d_call: NA; j_call: TRBJ1-1; clone_size: few; v_call: TRBV19; cdr3_nt: TGTGCCAGTAGTATAGATCGGGTGGGTAACACTGAAGCTTTCTTT; cdr3_aa: CASSIDRVGNTEAFF
d_call: NA; j_call: TRBJ2-5; clone_size: NA; v_call: TRBV13; cdr3_nt: TGTGCCAGCAGCTTAGGCTCAGAGACCCAGTACTTC; cdr3_aa: CASSLGSETQYF
d_call: TRBD1; j_call: TRBJ1-4; clone_size: NA; v_call: TRBV14; cdr3_nt: TGTGCCAGCAGCTCCCGACAGGGAGGGGCAACTAATGAAAAACTGTTTTTT; cdr3_aa: CASSSRQGGATNEKLFF
d_call: TRBD2; j_call: TRBJ2-7; clone_size: few; v_call: TRBV27; cdr3_nt: TGTGCCAGCAGTCTACAGACTAGCGGGACGGGCGAGCAGTACTTC; cdr3_aa: CASSLQTSGTGEQYF
d_call: NA; j_call: TRBJ2-7; clone_size: NA; v_call: TRBV25-1; cdr3_nt: TGTGCCAGCAAACGAGGGACATCCATCTCCTACGAGCAGTACTTC; cdr3_aa: CASKRGTSISYEQYF